A single TCR beta chain is shown here with its context. This sample stems from a study of shared clonotypes between healthy human individuals. Germline assignment: CDR1 SGHDN and CDR2 FVKESK. The CDR3 totals 18 residues. V lost 3 bases to trimming and J lost 1 base; unmatched junction nucleotides: 7. Profiled with immunoSEQ multiplex PCR; TCRdb holds only in-frame clones, not every one. The profile shows more than 2,000,000 clones, about 92% of them singletons. The chain joins TRBV14 to TRBJ1-6; TRBD1 matches 9 bases. The source of this sequence is a man between 18 and 29 years old in good health. The specimen was naive CD4+ T cells sorted from blood. Subset given: CD45RA+ positively selected. CDR3 sequence: CASSHPDRGSSYNSPLHF. CDR3 DNA: TGTGCCAGCAGCCACCCGGACAGGGGATCGTCCTATAATTCACCCCTCCACTTT.